The 3 T cell receptor beta chains below all came from one sample that was sequenced in a study of CD8 T cells in Susac syndrome. An input of 0.5 to 1 ug of RNA was subjected to reverse transcription using random hexamers. TCRdb passed the immunoSEQ multiplex PCR reads through MiXCR, listing each CDR3 protein once. The sample yields roughly 180,000 distinct CDR3 sequences, roughly 94% seen once. The sequencing input was CD4+ T cells from PBMCs. The receptors come from a human donor with Susac syndrome.

The chain links TRBV2 to TRBJ1-1; D might be TRBD1 (6 bases). Germline values: CDR1 SNHLY, CDR2 FYNNEI. The CDR3 length is 15 residues. Trimming took 6 bases from V and 2 from J, leaving 16 bases between them. In DNA, the CDR3 is TGTGCCAGCAGAGACCCCCTGACAGGTAACACTGAAGCTTTCTTT. It is translated as CASRDPLTGNTEAFF. The full variable domain, in which reference TRBV2 and TRBJ1-1 provide the parts outside the CDR3, is EPEVTQTPSHQVTQMGQEVILRCVPISNHLYFYWYRQILGQKVEFLVSFYNNEISEKSEIFDDQFSVERPDGSNFTLKIRSTKLEDSAMYFCASRDPLTGNTEAFFGQGTRLTVV.

The chain couples TRBV29-1 to TRBJ2-7; D is unclear. V dropped 4 bases and J dropped 0 bases, with 10 bases sitting between them. The CDR3 totals 13 residues. The germline gives CDR1 SQVTM, CDR2 ANQGSEA. CDR3 in DNA: TGCAGCGTTGTAGGGCTGTACTCCTACGAGCAGTACTTC. It specifies CSVVGLYSYEQYF.

As regards this clonotype: The junction differs from germline at one of its ends, possibly a read error. The rearrangement uses TRBV29-1 and TRBJ2-5; maybe TRBD2 (6 bases). CDR3 length: 16 residues. The germline gives CDR1 SQVTM, CDR2 ANQGSEA. CDR3 in amino acids: CSAEQDLSGVGETQYF. Here the CDR3 DNA reads TGCAGCGCTGAACAGGATTTGTCGGGAGTGGGTGAGACCCAGTACTTC.